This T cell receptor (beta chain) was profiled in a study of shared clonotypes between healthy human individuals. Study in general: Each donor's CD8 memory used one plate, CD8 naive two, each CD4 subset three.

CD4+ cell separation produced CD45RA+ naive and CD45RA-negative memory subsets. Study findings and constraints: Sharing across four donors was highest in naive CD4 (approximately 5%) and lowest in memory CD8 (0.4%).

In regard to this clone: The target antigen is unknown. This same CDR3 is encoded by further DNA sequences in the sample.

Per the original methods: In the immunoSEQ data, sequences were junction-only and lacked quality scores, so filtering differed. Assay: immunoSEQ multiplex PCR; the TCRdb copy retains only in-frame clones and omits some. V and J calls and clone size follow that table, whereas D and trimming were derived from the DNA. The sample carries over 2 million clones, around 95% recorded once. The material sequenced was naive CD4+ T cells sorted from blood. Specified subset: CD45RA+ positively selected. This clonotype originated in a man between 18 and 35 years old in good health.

This CDR3 reads CASSMTGSYEQYF. Written as DNA, the CDR3 is TGTGCCAGTAGTATGACAGGAAGCTACGAGCAGTACTTC. This chain uses TRBV19 with TRBJ2-7, with D possibly matching TRBD1 (6 bases). Germline assignment: CDR1 LNHDA and CDR2 SQIVND (reference sequence). Trimming took 3 bases from V and 3 from J, leaving 9 bases between them. The CDR3 has 13 residues.